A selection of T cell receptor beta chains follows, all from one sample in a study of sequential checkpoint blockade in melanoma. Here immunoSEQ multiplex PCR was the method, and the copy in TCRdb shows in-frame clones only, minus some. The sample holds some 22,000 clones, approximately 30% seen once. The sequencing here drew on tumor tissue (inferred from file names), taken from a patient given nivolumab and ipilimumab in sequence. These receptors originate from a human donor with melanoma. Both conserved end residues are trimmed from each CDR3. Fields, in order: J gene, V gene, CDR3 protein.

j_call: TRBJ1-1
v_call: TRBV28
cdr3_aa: ASTVPGQNTEAF

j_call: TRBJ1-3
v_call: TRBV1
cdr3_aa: ASSQDEGAGNTIY

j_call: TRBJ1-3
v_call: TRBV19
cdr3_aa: ASSKYRGGDGRAGNTIY

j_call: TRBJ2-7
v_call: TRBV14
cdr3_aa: ASSQSWDSSYEQY

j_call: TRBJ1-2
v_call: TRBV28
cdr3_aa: ASIQIRGYGGYT

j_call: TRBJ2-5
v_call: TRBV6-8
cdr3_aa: ASRTGLAGETQY

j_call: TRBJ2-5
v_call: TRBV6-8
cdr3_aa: ASSYYGLAQQETQY

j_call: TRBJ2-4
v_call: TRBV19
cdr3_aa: ASSPQQGALDIQY

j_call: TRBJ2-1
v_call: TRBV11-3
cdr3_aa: ASSLGKGQGKKF

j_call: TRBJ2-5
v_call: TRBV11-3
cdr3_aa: ASSRGTSGSTGETQY

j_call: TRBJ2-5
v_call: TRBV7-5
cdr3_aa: ASSYGGAGEETQY

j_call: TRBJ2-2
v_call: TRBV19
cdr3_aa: ASRRVDTGELF

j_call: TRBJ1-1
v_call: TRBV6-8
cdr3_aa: ASRGQMDAEAF

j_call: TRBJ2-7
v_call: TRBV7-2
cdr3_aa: ASSLTGYREQY

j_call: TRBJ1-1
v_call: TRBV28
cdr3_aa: ASSSFVNTEAF

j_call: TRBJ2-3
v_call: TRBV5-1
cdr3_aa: ASSHQGAPADTQY

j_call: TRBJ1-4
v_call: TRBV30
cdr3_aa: AWSFTGGLDEKLF

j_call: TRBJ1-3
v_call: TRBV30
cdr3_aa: ASAGQLSGNTIY

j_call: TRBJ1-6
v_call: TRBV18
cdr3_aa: ASSPDRNSPLH

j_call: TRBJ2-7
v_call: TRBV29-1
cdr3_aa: SVFTGYYEQY

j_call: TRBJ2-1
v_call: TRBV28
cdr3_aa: ASSPDRGRNEQF

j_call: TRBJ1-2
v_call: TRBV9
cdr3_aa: ASSVVGTGEYGYT

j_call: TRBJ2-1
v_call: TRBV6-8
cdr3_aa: ASSFSVGNEQF

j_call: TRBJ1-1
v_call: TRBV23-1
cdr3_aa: ASSRTGEGNTEAF

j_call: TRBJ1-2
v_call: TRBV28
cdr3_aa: ASSLQGSDGYT

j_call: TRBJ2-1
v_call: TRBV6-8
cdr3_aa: ASSAPGTGNNEQF

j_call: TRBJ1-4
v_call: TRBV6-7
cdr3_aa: ASSEAPGQGVEKLF

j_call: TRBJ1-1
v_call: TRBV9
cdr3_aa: ASSAALNTEAF

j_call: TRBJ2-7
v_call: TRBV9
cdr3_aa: ASSPVGVSGEQY

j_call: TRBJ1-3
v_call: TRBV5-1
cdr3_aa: ASSLEKGYGNTIY

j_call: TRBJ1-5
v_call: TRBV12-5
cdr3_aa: ASGFEGSNQPQH

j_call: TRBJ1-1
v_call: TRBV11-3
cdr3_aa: ASSFSDRGSEAF

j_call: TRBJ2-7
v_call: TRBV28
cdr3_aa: ASSLSQGGNEQY

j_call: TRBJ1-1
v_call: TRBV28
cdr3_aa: ASSQGGTEAF

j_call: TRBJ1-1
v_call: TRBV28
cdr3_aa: ASSPTGNTEAF

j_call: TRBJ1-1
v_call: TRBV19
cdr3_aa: ASMGWRSDTEAF

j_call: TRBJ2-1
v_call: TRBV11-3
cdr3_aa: ASSLQGRGAYNEQF

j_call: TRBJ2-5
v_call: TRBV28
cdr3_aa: ASSSAIQETQY

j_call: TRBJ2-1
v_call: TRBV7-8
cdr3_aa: ASNTGGYNEQF

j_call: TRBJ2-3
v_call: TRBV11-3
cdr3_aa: ASSLLAPQITTDTQY

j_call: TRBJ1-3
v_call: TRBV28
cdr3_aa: ASSLLGGSSGNTIY

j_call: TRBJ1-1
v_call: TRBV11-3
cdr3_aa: ASSFQQAMNTEAF